This T cell receptor (beta chain) is drawn from a study of cytotoxic CD8 clonotypes in ibrutinib-treated CLL. Study-wide background: Response specimens were obtained following a median treatment duration of 12 months, with a range of 6 to 36. Across samples, productive templates numbered roughly 230,000 and productive rearrangements reached 80,000 to 100,000 on average. Study conclusions and caveats: The study found baseline clonality above age-matched healthy donors, tracking circulating CD8+ T-cell counts.

Depths of 1 in 200,000 to 1 in 1 million T cells were the sequencing target. Profiled with immunoSEQ multiplex PCR; TCRdb holds only in-frame clones, not every one. The sample records some 200,000 clones, 60% to 80% being singletons. This clone was detected only once. As yet, its antigen is unknown. V was pared by 4 bases and J by 7 bases, with 13 bases of the junction left unmatched. Germline loops: CDR1 SGHRS, CDR2 YFSETQ. The CDR3 has 15 residues. This sequence was found in a human donor with chronic lymphocytic leukemia. This sequence joins TRBV5-1 and TRBJ2-7; 8 bases agree with TRBD1. The sequenced sample was PBMCs, obtained after 12 months of ibrutinib treatment. The chain's CDR3 is CASSITGQGPREQYF. The CDR3 DNA reads as TGCGCCAGCAGCATTACCGGACAGGGACCTCGGGAGCAGTACTTC.